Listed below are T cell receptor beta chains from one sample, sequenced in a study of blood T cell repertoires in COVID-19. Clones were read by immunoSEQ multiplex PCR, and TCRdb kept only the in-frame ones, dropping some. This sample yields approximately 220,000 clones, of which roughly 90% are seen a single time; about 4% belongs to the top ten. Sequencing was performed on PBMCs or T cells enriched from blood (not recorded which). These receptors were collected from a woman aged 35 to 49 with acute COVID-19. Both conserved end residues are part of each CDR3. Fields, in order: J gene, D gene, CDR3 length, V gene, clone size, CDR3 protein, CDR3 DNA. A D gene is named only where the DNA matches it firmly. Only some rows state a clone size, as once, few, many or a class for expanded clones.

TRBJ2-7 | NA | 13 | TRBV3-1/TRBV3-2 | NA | CASSGGTAYEQYF | TGTGCCAGCAGCGGAGGGACAGCCTACGAGCAGTACTTC
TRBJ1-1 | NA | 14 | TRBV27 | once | CASSSTPRGTEAFF | TGTGCCAGCAGTTCGACGCCCCGCGGCACTGAAGCTTTCTTT
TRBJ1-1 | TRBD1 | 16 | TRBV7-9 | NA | CASIEGTGARDTEAFF | TGTGCCAGCATAGAAGGGACAGGGGCTCGGGACACTGAAGCTTTCTTT
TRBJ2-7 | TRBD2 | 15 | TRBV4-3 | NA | CASSQDLAGGYEQYF | TGCGCCAGCAGCCAAGATCTCGCGGGGGGCTACGAGCAGTACTTC
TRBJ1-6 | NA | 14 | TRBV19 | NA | CATAPGLYNSPLHF | TGTGCCACCGCCCCGGGACTTTATAATTCACCCCTCCACTTT
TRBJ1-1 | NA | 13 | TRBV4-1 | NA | CASSPLRLAEAFF | TGCGCCAGCAGCCCCCTCAGGTTGGCTGAAGCTTTCTTT
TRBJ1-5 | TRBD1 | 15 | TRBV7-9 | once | CASSPPGQANQPQHF | TGTGCCAGCAGCCCCCCGGGACAGGCCAATCAGCCCCAGCATTTT
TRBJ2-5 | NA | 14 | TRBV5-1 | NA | CASSLEAGRETQYF | TGCGCCAGCAGCTTGGAGGCAGGTCGGGAGACCCAGTACTTC
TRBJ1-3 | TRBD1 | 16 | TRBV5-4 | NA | CASSFRQGAAGNTIYF | TGTGCCAGCAGCTTTCGACAGGGGGCAGCTGGAAACACCATATATTTT
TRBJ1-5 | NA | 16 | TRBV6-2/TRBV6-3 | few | CASSQRPIVGNQPQHF | TGTGCCAGCAGTCAGCGTCCTATAGTTGGCAATCAGCCCCAGCATTTT
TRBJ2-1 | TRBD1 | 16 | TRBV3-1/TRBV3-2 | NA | CASSPRQGAIYNEQFF | TGTGCCAGCAGCCCGAGACAGGGGGCGATTTACAATGAGCAGTTCTTC
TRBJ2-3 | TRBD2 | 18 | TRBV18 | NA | CASSVYGSGGYSTDTQYF | TGTGCCAGCTCGGTCTACGGTAGCGGGGGATATAGCACAGATACGCAGTATTTT
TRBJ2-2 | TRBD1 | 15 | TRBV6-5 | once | CASKAGTANTGELFF | TGTGCCAGCAAGGCCGGGACAGCGAACACCGGGGAGCTGTTTTTT
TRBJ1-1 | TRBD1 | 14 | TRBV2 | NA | CASGRDRGNTEAFF | TGTGCCAGCGGCCGGGACAGGGGCAACACTGAAGCTTTCTTT
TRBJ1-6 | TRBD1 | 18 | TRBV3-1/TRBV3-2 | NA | CASSQDGIGGQGGSPLHF | TGTGCCAGCAGCCAAGATGGTATAGGCGGACAGGGAGGGTCACCCCTCCACTTT
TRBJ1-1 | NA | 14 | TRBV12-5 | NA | CASRTGTMNTEAFF | TGTGCTAGTCGAACAGGGACCATGAACACTGAAGCTTTCTTT
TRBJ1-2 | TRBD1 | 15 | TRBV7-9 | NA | CASSATGYHDYGYTF | TGTGCCAGCAGCGCGACAGGGTATCATGACTATGGCTACACCTTC
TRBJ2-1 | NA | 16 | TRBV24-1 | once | CATSVGGRGTYNEQFF | TGTGCCACCAGTGTAGGTGGCAGGGGTACCTACAATGAGCAGTTCTTC
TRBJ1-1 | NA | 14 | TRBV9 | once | CASSGSGVNTEAFF | TGTGCCAGCAGCGGGTCAGGGGTGAACACTGAAGCTTTCTTT
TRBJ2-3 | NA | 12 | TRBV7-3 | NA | CASSDGVDTQYF | TGTGCCAGCAGCGACGGGGTGGATACGCAGTATTTT
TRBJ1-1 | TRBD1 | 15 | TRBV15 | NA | CATSPGTGGLTEAFF | TGTGCCACCAGCCCCGGGACAGGGGGCCTCACTGAAGCTTTCTTT
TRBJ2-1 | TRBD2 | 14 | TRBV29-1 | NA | CSVTLAGAYNEQFF | TGCAGCGTTACACTAGCGGGGGCCTACAATGAGCAGTTCTTC
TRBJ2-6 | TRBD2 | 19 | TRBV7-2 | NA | CASSSEGGLAGTGANVLTF | TGTGCCAGCAGCTCCGAAGGTGGGTTAGCGGGGACCGGGGCCAACGTCCTGACTTTC
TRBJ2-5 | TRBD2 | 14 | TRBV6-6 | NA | CASSSPGGQETQYF | TGTGCCAGCAGCTCTCCGGGGGGGCAAGAGACCCAGTACTTC
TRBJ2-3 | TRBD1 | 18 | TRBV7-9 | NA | CASSARGGDRGPTDTQYF | TGTGCCAGCAGCGCACGCGGAGGGGACAGGGGGCCCACAGATACGCAGTATTTT
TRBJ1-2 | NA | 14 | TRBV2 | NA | CASSELRQGYGYTF | TGTGCCAGCAGTGAACTTCGACAAGGCTATGGCTACACCTTC
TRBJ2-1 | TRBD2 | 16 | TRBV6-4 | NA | CASRGTSGGAYNEQFF | TGTGCCAGCAGAGGGACTAGCGGGGGGGCCTACAATGAGCAGTTCTTC
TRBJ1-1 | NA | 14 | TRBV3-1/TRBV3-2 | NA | CASSQGALNTEAFF | TGTGCCAGCAGCCAGGGCGCCCTGAACACTGAAGCTTTCTTT
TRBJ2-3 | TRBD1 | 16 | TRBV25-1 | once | CASSQNRGPSTDTQYF | TGTGCCAGCAGTCAAAACAGGGGACCCAGCACAGATACGCAGTATTTT
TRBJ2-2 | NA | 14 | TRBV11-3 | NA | CASSLDPVTGELFF | TGTGCCAGCAGCTTAGATCCAGTCACCGGGGAGCTGTTTTTT
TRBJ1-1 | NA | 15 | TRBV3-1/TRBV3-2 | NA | CASSPYPTGNTEAFF | TGTGCCAGCAGCCCGTACCCTACAGGGAACACTGAAGCTTTCTTT
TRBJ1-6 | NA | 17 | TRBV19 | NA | CASSIVGQGSYNSPLHF | TGTGCCAGTAGTATAGTGGGACAAGGCTCCTATAATTCACCCCTCCACTTT
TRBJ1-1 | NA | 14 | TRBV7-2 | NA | CASSFSGINTEAFF | TGTGCCAGCAGCTTCTCAGGGATTAACACTGAAGCTTTCTTT
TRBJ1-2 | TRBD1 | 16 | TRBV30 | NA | CAYCGTGGALIYGYTF | TGTGCTTACTGCGGGACAGGGGGAGCCTTAATCTATGGCTACACCTTC
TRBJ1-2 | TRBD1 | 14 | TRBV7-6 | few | CASSPRTGPYGYTF | TGTGCCAGCAGCCCAAGGACAGGCCCCTATGGCTACACCTTC
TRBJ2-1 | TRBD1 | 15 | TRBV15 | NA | CATSRPGTGGNEQFF | TGTGCCACCAGCAGACCCGGGACAGGGGGCAATGAGCAGTTCTTC
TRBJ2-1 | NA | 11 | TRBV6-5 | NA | CASIYGNEQFF | TGTGCCAGCATATACGGGAATGAGCAGTTCTTC
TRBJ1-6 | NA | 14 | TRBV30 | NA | CAWGPGHYNSPLHF | TGTGCCTGGGGGCCGGGACATTATAATTCACCCCTCCACTTT
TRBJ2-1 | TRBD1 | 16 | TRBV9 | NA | CASSAAGTGGLGEQFF | TGTGCCAGCAGCGCCGCCGGGACAGGGGGCCTAGGTGAGCAGTTCTTC
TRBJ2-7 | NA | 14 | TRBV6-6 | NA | CASSYSEGSYEQYF | TGTGCCAGCAGTTACTCGGAGGGATCCTACGAGCAGTACTTC
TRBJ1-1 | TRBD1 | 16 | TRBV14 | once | CASSHPGQGARTEAFF | TGTGCCAGCAGCCACCCAGGACAGGGGGCGAGAACTGAAGCTTTCTTT
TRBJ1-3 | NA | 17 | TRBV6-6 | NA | CASSRLFARDSGNTIYF | TGTGCCAGCAGTCGTCTTTTTGCGAGGGACTCTGGAAACACCATATATTTT
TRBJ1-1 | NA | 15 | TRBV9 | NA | CASSALRGLDTEAFF | TGTGCCAGCAGCGCCCTGAGGGGGTTGGACACTGAAGCTTTCTTT
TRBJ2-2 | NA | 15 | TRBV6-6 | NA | CASTKLGANTGELFF | TGTGCCAGCACCAAACTAGGTGCGAACACCGGGGAGCTGTTTTTT
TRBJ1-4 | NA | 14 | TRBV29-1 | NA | CSGFLSGSNEKLFF | TGCAGCGGGTTTCTCTCTGGGAGTAATGAAAAACTGTTTTTT
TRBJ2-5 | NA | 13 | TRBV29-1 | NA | CSVEGADGETQYF | TGCAGCGTTGAGGGAGCGGACGGCGAGACCCAGTACTTC
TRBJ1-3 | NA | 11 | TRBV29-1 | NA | CSVVGVNTIYF | TGCAGCGTTGTAGGGGTGAACACCATATATTTT
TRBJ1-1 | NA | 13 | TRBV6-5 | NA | CASTRRENTEAFF | TGTGCCAGCACTAGACGGGAGAACACTGAAGCTTTCTTT
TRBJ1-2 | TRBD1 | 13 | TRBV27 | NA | CASSLSGQGSYTF | TGTGCCAGCAGTTTATCGGGACAGGGCAGCTACACCTTC
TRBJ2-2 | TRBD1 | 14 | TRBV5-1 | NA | CASSSTGNPWELFF | TGCGCCAGCAGCTCGACAGGGAACCCCTGGGAGCTGTTTTTT
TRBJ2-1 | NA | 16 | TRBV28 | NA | CASRNDGFGSYNEQFF | TGTGCCAGCAGGAACGACGGGTTTGGGTCCTACAATGAGCAGTTCTTC
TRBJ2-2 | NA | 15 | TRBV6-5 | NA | CAIGGGVLITGELFF | TGTGCCATCGGAGGTGGGGTCCTGATAACCGGGGAGCTGTTTTTT
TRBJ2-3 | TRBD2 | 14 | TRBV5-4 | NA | CASSAASGVGTQYF | TGTGCCAGCAGCGCGGCTAGCGGGGTGGGTACGCAGTATTTT
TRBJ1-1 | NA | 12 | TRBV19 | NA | CASSIDLWQAFF | TGTGCCAGTAGTATAGACCTCTGGCAAGCTTTCTTT
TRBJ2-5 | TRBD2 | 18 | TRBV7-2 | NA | CASSLESLGTRPKETQYF | TGTGCCAGCAGCTTAGAAAGCTTGGGGACTAGACCAAAAGAGACCCAGTACTTC